A single sample is the source of the 12 T cell receptor beta chains below, sequenced in a study of beta chain features in type 1 diabetes. Expressed TCRB transcripts were sequenced after all isolated RNA was converted to cDNA. TCRdb's table, derived via immunoSEQ multiplex PCR, lists solely in-frame clones and lacks some. The sample shows 900,000 or so clones, roughly 17% of them seen only once. Specimen: naive CD4+ T cells from blood. The receptors come from a woman aged 18-30 years in good health.

This clone was recorded a few times. Other DNA sequences from this sample encode an identical CDR3 as well. V usage is TRBV28 and J usage is TRBJ2-3, with TRBD2 matching 12 bases. The CDR3 contains 17 residues. Per germline, CDR1 MDHEN and CDR2 SYDVKM. J was trimmed by 6 bases and V by 3 bases; bases with no gene match: 10. The chain's CDR3 is CASSFRASGGALDTQYF. The DNA for the CDR3 is TGTGCCAGCAGTTTTCGGGCTAGCGGGGGGGCTCTCGATACGCAGTATTTT.

The table lists this clone with a few counts. The chain joins TRBV11-1 to TRBJ2-7; D tentatively reads TRBD1 or TRBD2 (5 bases each). This CDR3 has 15 residues. The germline gives CDR1 SGHAT, CDR2 FQDESV (reference sequence). Deletions cut 4 bases from V and 4 bases from J, with 17 bases between. Here the CDR3 reads CASSSARGPAYEQYF. CDR3 nucleotide sequence: TGTGCCAGCAGCTCAGCCCGGGGACCAGCTTACGAGCAGTACTTC.

This clone was seen a few times. This chain connects TRBV28 to TRBJ2-5; TRBD2 matches at 8 bases. V dropped 2 bases and J dropped 7; count of bases not matched to a gene: 12. Per germline, CDR1 MDHEN and CDR2 SYDVKM. This CDR3 spans 16 amino acids. CDR3 sequence reads: CASSLRLGTRVGTQYF. CDR3 nucleotide sequence: TGTGCCAGCAGTTTAAGACTCGGGACTAGGGTCGGGACCCAGTACTTC.

CDR3 protein: CASSIQTGQPQHF. CDR3 in DNA: TGTGCCAGCAGTATCCAGACCGGGCAGCCCCAGCATTTT. This chain links TRBV7-2 with TRBJ1-5; the D is unclear. The germline V gene encodes CDR1 SGHTA and CDR2 FQGNSA. V gave up 6 bases and J gave up 7 bases, with 13 bases separating them. CDR3 length equals 13 residues.

CDR3 sequence (DNA): TGCGCCAGCAGCATCGACAGGTTCTCCTACGAGCAGTACTTC. Translated: CASSIDRFSYEQYF. This sequence joins TRBV10-1 and TRBJ2-7, with D tentatively TRBD1 (6 bases). From germline, CDR1 is WNHNN and CDR2 SYGVQD (reference sequence). Trimming stripped 6 bases from V and 0 bases from J, with 12 bases between. CDR3 length: 14 residues.

The V and J genes are TRBV4-2 and TRBJ1-1, with D perhaps matching TRBD1 (5 bases). The CDR3 has 15 residues. With 5 bases removed from V and 4 bases from J, the gap between germline ends came to 17 bases. Germline lookup yields CDR1 LGHNA and CDR2 YNFKEQ. The DNA of the CDR3 is TGTGCCAGCAGCTTACTATTTCAGGGATCCACTGAAGCTTTCTTT. This encodes CASSLLFQGSTEAFF.

The V and J genes are TRBV4-3 and TRBJ2-3, with TRBD2 matching over 13 bases. The germline CDR1 and CDR2 sequences are LGHNA and YSLEER. Trimming took 0 bases from V and 1 from J; bases not matched to a gene: 7. This CDR3 has 19 residues. For the CDR3, the DNA is TGCGCCAGCAGCCAAGATGTAAGGGGACTAGCGGGACGCACAGATACGCAGTATTTT. It is translated as CASSQDVRGLAGRTDTQYF.

This clone was observed many times. This rearrangement joins TRBV14 to TRBJ2-1, with 9 bases lining up with TRBD2. The junction had 4 bases not matched to a gene; V was cut back by 3 bases and J by 4 bases. The CDR3 covers 15 residues. Germline CDR1 is SGHDN and CDR2 is FVKESK. The CDR3, as DNA: TGTGCCAGCAGCCACGGACTAGCGCCGTACAATGAGCAGTTCTTC. This translates into CASSHGLAPYNEQFF. Complete variable domain (other parts from reference TRBV14 and TRBJ2-1): EAGVTQFPSHSVIEKGQTVTLRCDPISGHDNLYWYRRVMGKEIKFLLHFVKESKQDESGMPNNRFLAERTGGTYSTLKVQPAELEDSGVYFCASSHGLAPYNEQFFGPGTRLTVL.

The chain employs TRBV6-5 and TRBJ1-4, with D perhaps TRBD1 (5 bases). The germline gives CDR1 MNHEY, CDR2 SVGAGI. Trimming removed 2 bases at V and 2 bases at J, with 9 bases between. This CDR3 contains 15 residues. DNA of the CDR3: TGTGCCAGCAGTTACACAGGAACGACTAATGAAAAACTGTTTTTT. Translating it yields CASSYTGTTNEKLFF.

This clone was observed a few times. The V call is TRBV11-2, the J call TRBJ2-3, with TRBD1 identical over 11 bases. The CDR3 is 15 amino acids. In germline, CDR1 is SGHAT, CDR2 FQNNGV. The trim removed 6 bases at V and 6 bases at J, leaving 8 bases unmatched. Here the CDR3 reads CASRVDRGRVDTQYF. CDR3 DNA: TGTGCCAGCAGAGTGGACAGGGGGCGAGTGGATACGCAGTATTTT.

About this clone: Within the sample, other DNA sequences also encode this same CDR3. The V and J genes are TRBV2 and TRBJ2-1; possibly TRBD2 for D (6 bases). V was pared by 0 bases and J by 0 bases, with 6 bases between. The CDR3 has 15 amino acids. From germline, CDR1 is SNHLY and CDR2 FYNNEI. The CDR3 loop reads CASSEAGGSYNEQFF. The CDR3 region has the DNA TGTGCCAGCAGTGAAGCGGGAGGCTCCTACAATGAGCAGTTCTTC. Variable domain in full (rest from reference TRBV2 and TRBJ2-1): EPEVTQTPSHQVTQMGQEVILRCVPISNHLYFYWYRQILGQKVEFLVSFYNNEISEKSEIFDDQFSVERPDGSNFTLKIRSTKLEDSAMYFCASSEAGGSYNEQFFGPGTRLTVL.

This clone showed up just a few times. This sequence joins TRBV25-1 and TRBJ1-3; D call uncertain. The CDR3 loop spans 17 amino acids. The germline gives CDR1 MGHDK, CDR2 SYGVNS. Trimming took off 3 bases at V and 0 bases at J, with 15 bases between the two ends. In nucleotides, the CDR3 is TGTGCCAGCAGTGACCGTCTTGCAGGAAACTCTGGAAACACCATATATTTT. Amino acids: CASSDRLAGNSGNTIYF. Filled out from reference TRBV25-1 and TRBJ1-3, the complete variable domain reads EADIYQTPRYLVIGTGKKITLECSQTMGHDKMYWYQQDPGMELHLIHYSYGVNSTEKGDLSSESTVSRIRTEHFPLTLESARPSHTSQYLCASSDRLAGNSGNTIYFGEGSWLTVV.